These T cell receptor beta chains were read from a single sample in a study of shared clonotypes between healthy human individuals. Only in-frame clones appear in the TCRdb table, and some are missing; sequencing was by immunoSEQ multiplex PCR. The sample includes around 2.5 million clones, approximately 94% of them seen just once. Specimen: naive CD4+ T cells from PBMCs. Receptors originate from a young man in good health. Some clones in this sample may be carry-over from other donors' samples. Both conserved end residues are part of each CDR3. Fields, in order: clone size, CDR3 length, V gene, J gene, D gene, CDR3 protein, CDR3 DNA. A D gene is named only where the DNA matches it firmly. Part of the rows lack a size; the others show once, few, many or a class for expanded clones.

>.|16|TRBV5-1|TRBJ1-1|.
CASSLLAHRENTEAFF
TGCGCCAGCAGCCTATTGGCCCACAGGGAGAACACTGAAGCTTTCTTT
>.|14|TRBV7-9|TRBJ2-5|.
CASSIGQRSETQYF
TGTGCCAGCAGCATAGGACAGCGTTCGGAGACCCAGTACTTC
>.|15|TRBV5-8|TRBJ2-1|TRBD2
CASSLGLAGGDEQFF
TGTGCCAGCAGCTTGGGACTAGCGGGAGGCGATGAGCAGTTCTTC
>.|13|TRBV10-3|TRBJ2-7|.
CAISEGTPGEQYF
TGTGCCATCAGTGAGGGGACCCCGGGGGAGCAGTACTTC
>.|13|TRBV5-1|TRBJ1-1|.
CASSKGSNTEAFF
TGCGCCAGCTCCAAGGGGTCGAACACTGAAGCTTTCTTT
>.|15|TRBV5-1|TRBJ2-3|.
CASSPGPESSDTQYF
TGCGCCAGCAGCCCGGGACCGGAGAGTTCAGATACGCAGTATTTT
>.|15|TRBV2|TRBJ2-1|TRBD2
CASSDGTSRVNEQFF
TGTGCCAGCAGTGACGGGACTAGTCGTGTCAATGAGCAGTTCTTC
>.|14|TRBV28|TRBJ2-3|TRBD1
CASSFILQGKAQYF
TGTGCCAGCAGTTTTATACTACAGGGGAAGGCGCAGTATTTT
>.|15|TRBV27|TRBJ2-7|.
CASSLRGAPNYEQYF
TGTGCCAGCAGTTTACGGGGGGCTCCCAATTACGAGCAGTACTTC
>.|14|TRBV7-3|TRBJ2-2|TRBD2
CASSPGTTTGELFF
TGTGCCAGCAGCCCCGGGACTACCACCGGGGAGCTGTTTTTT
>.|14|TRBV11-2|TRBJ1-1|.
CASSWAGLNTEAFF
TGTGCCAGCAGCTGGGCGGGCCTGAACACTGAAGCTTTCTTT
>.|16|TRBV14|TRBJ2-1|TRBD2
CASSHLGLAGNNEQFF
TGTGCCAGCAGCCACCTGGGACTAGCGGGTAACAATGAGCAGTTCTTC
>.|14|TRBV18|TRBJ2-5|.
CASSPLPVGETQYF
TGTGCCAGCTCACCACTGCCGGTAGGGGAGACCCAGTACTTC
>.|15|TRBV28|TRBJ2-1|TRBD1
CASSEDRGVYNEQFF
TGTGCCAGCAGCGAAGACAGGGGAGTCTACAATGAGCAGTTCTTC
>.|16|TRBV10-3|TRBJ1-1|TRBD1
CAISGARDRGNTEAFF
TGCGCCATCAGTGGTGCCCGGGACAGGGGAAACACTGAAGCTTTCTTT
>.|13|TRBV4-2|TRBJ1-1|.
CASSSPGNTEAFF
TGTGCCAGCAGCTCCCCAGGGAACACTGAAGCTTTCTTT
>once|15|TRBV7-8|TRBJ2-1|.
CASSLRWGSYNEQFF
TGTGCCAGCAGCTTAAGGTGGGGCTCCTACAATGAGCAGTTCTTC
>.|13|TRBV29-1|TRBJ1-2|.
CSVRGDGVHGYTF
TGCAGCGTTCGAGGGGATGGGGTTCATGGCTACACCTTC
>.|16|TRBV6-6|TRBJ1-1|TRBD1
CASSYQGQGERAEAFF
TGTGCCAGCAGTTACCAAGGACAGGGGGAAAGGGCTGAAGCTTTCTTT
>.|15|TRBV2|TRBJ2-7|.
CASSRDQPVSYEQYF
TGTGCCAGCAGTCGGGACCAACCGGTGTCCTACGAGCAGTACTTC
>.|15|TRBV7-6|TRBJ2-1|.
CASSLGQQTYNEQFF
TGTGCCAGCAGCTTAGGCCAGCAAACCTACAATGAGCAGTTCTTC
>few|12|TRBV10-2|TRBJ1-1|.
CASKRGGTEAFF
TGCGCCAGCAAAAGGGGAGGCACTGAAGCTTTCTTT
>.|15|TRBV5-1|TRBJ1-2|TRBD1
CASSLPGQGFYGYTF
TGCGCCAGCAGCTTGCCGGGACAGGGCTTCTATGGCTACACCTTC
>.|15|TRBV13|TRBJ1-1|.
CASSTKQGRRTEAFF
TGTGCCAGCAGCACCAAACAGGGAAGGAGAACTGAAGCTTTCTTT
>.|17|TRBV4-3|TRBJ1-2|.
CASSHLMGGDGPYGYTF
TGCGCCAGCAGCCATCTTATGGGAGGGGATGGCCCCTATGGCTACACCTTC
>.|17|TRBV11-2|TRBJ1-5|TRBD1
CASSLNDGTGGSQPQHF
TGTGCCAGCAGCCTCAACGACGGGACAGGGGGCTCCCAGCCCCAGCATTTT
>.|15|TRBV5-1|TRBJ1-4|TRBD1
CASSLAGTGEEKLFF
TGCGCCAGCAGCTTAGCCGGGACAGGGGAGGAAAAACTGTTTTTT
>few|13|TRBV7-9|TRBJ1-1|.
CASSFGANTEAFF
TGTGCCAGCAGCTTCGGGGCGAACACTGAAGCTTTCTTT
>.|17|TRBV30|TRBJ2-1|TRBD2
CAWIAGARLAGHNEQFF
TGTGCCTGGATTGCAGGGGCGCGGCTAGCGGGCCACAATGAGCAGTTCTTC
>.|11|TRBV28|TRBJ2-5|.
CASSLYETQYF
TGTGCCAGCAGTTTATACGAGACCCAGTACTTC
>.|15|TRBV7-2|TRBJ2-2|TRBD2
CASSRLADNTGELFF
TGTGCCAGCAGCCGACTAGCGGACAACACCGGGGAGCTGTTTTTT
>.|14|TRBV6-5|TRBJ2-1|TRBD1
CASSGTGEYNEQFF
TGTGCCAGCAGTGGGACAGGGGAATACAATGAGCAGTTCTTC
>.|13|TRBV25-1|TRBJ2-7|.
CASSVAGGYEQYF
TGTGCCAGCAGTGTGGCAGGGGGGTACGAGCAGTACTTC
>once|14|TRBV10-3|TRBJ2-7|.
CAISERRDEGEQYF
TGTGCCATCAGTGAGAGACGGGACGAAGGGGAGCAGTACTTC
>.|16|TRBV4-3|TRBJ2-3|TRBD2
CASSPLLAGSTDTQYF
TGCGCCAGCAGCCCTTTACTAGCGGGGAGCACAGATACGCAGTATTTT
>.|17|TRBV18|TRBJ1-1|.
CASSPLLIQGEGTEAFF
TGTGCCAGCTCACCTCTCCTTATACAGGGTGAGGGCACTGAAGCTTTCTTT
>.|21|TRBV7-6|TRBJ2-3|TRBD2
CASSLIEGLAGGGGRTDTQYF
TGTGCCAGCAGCTTAATTGAGGGACTAGCGGGAGGGGGTGGTAGGACAGATACGCAGTATTTT
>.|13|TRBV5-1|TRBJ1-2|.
CASSLTGAYGYTF
TGCGCCAGCAGCTTGACAGGCGCCTATGGCTACACCTTC
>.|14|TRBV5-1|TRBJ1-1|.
CASSDLQGPSEAFF
TGCGCCAGCAGCGATCTCCAGGGGCCATCTGAAGCTTTCTTT
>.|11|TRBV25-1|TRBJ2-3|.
CASGRTDTQYF
TGTGCCAGCGGTCGCACAGATACGCAGTATTTT
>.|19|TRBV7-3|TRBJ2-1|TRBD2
CASSLRRLAGYGRGNEQFF
TGTGCCAGCAGCTTAAGGAGACTAGCGGGTTATGGTAGGGGCAATGAGCAGTTCTTC
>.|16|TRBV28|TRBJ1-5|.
CASSHMIQGGGQPQHF
TGTGCCAGCAGTCACATGATCCAGGGTGGAGGACAGCCCCAGCATTTT
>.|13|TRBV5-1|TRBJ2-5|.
CASSLVVEETQYF
TGCGCCAGCAGCTTGGTCGTGGAAGAGACCCAGTACTTC
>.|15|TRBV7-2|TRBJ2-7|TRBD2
CASSARLAGFNEQYF
TGTGCCAGCAGCGCCCGACTAGCGGGATTCAACGAGCAGTACTTC
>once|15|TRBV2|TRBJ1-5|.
CASSGMGRLNQPQHF
TGTGCCAGCAGTGGCATGGGGCGTCTCAATCAGCCCCAGCATTTT
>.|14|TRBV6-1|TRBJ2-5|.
CASSEVSRLGTQYF
TGTGCCAGCAGTGAAGTGTCCCGGTTAGGGACCCAGTACTTC
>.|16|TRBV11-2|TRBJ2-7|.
CASSLYGQGFSYEQYF
TGTGCCAGCAGCTTATACGGGCAGGGATTTTCCTACGAGCAGTACTTC
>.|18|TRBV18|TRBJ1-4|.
CASSPVSRTPGTNEKLFF
TGTGCCAGCTCACCAGTTTCGAGGACACCAGGAACTAATGAAAAACTGTTTTTT
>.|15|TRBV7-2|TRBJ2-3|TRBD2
CASGGRSGYTDTQYF
TGTGCCAGCGGGGGTCGTAGCGGGTACACAGATACGCAGTATTTT
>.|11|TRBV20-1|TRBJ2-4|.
CSARYRDIQYF
TGCAGTGCTAGGTACAGGGACATTCAGTACTTC
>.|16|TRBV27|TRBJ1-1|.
CASSHGGALVYTEAFF
TGTGCCAGCAGCCACGGGGGGGCCCTGGTGTACACTGAAGCTTTCTTT
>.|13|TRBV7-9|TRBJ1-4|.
CASSPGTFGKLFF
TGTGCCAGCAGCCCAGGGACATTCGGGAAACTGTTTTTT